This TCR beta chain emerged from a study of shared T cell receptors in the human thymus. This clone was detected a few times. This table comes from immunoSEQ multiplex PCR, and its TCRdb copy is limited to in-frame clones, with some not included. Counted here are just under 550,000 clones, 75% to 85% occurring once; the ten biggest clones make up roughly 0.013%. The trim removed 3 bases at V and 0 bases at J, leaving 5 bases unmatched. The germline CDR1 and CDR2 sequences are SGHNT and YYREEE (reference sequence). This CDR3 has 15 residues. Another study also made use of these data, one on human thymus T cells. From that study: Donation came from healthy Finnish infants having corrective surgery for congenital heart defects. Thymus tissue for the work was resected from patients undergoing corrective heart surgery.

This sequence was found in a boy younger than two with a congenital heart defect. Source material: thymocytes. The chain employs TRBV5-4 and TRBJ2-5; 7 nucleotides match TRBD2. CDR3 in DNA: TGTGCCAGCAGCTCCGGCCGGGGGGACCAAGAGACCCAGTACTTC. Protein: CASSSGRGDQETQYF. Variable domain in full (rest from reference TRBV5-4 and TRBJ2-5): ETGVTQSPTHLIKTRGQQVTLRCSSQSGHNTVSWYQQALGQGPQFIFQYYREEENGRGNFPPRFSGLQFPNYSSELNVNALELDDSALYLCASSSGRGDQETQYFGPGTRLLVL.